These T cell receptor beta chains were read from a single sample in a study of cytomegalovirus exposure and HLA in healthy donors. Produced via immunoSEQ multiplex PCR; TCRdb's table is partial and in-frame only. Of some 65,000 clones in the sample, approximately 60% are singletons; the top ten hold 2.5% to 3%. The source material was PBMCs. These receptors were taken from a young man in good health and CMV-seronegative. Each CDR3 is given with its conserved first and last residue. D genes are given only for firm matches. The listing skips clone size in some rows; elsewhere it reads once, few, many or a size class.

v_gene: TRBV29-1; abundance: NA; j_gene: TRBJ2-5; d_gene: TRBD2; CDR3aa: CSVDRSGGKETQYF; CDR3nt: TGCAGCGTTGACCGTAGCGGGGGGAAAGAGACCCAGTACTTC
v_gene: TRBV6-1; abundance: few; j_gene: TRBJ1-2; d_gene: TRBD1; CDR3aa: CASSGWDRGFYGYTF; CDR3nt: TGTGCCAGCAGTGGGTGGGACAGGGGGTTCTATGGCTACACCTTC
v_gene: TRBV4-1; abundance: few; j_gene: TRBJ2-3; d_gene: TRBD2; CDR3aa: CASSHPSGGRSTDTQYF; CDR3nt: TGCGCCAGCAGCCATCCCAGCGGGGGCCGAAGCACAGATACGCAGTATTTT
v_gene: TRBV29-1; abundance: NA; j_gene: TRBJ1-2; d_gene: TRBD1; CDR3aa: CSVESRGRTDGYTF; CDR3nt: TGCAGCGTTGAAAGTAGGGGGCGAACGGATGGCTACACCTTC
v_gene: TRBV7-9; abundance: NA; j_gene: TRBJ2-5; d_gene: NA; CDR3aa: CASSLLGGDETQYF; CDR3nt: TGTGCCAGCAGCTTATTAGGCGGGGATGAGACCCAGTACTTC
v_gene: TRBV29-1; abundance: NA; j_gene: TRBJ2-7; d_gene: NA; CDR3aa: CSVRRGGEQYF; CDR3nt: TGCAGCGTCCGCCGAGGGGGCGAGCAGTACTTC
v_gene: TRBV6-6; abundance: NA; j_gene: TRBJ1-1; d_gene: TRBD1; CDR3aa: CASSYPGQVQNTEAFF; CDR3nt: TGTGCCAGCAGTTACCCCGGACAGGTTCAGAACACTGAAGCTTTCTTT
v_gene: TRBV7-3; abundance: NA; j_gene: TRBJ1-1; d_gene: NA; CDR3aa: CASSLSIDTEAFF; CDR3nt: TGTGCCAGCAGCTTGAGTATCGACACTGAAGCTTTCTTT
v_gene: TRBV5-5; abundance: few; j_gene: TRBJ2-5; d_gene: NA; CDR3aa: CASSLARETQYF; CDR3nt: TGTGCCAGCAGCTTGGCCCGGGAGACCCAGTACTTC
v_gene: TRBV6-6; abundance: NA; j_gene: TRBJ1-4; d_gene: NA; CDR3aa: CASSYSATTNEKLFF; CDR3nt: TGTGCCAGCAGTTACTCGGCAACAACTAATGAAAAACTGTTTTTT
v_gene: TRBV4-1; abundance: once; j_gene: TRBJ2-5; d_gene: TRBD2; CDR3aa: CASSPEGTSGYQETQYF; CDR3nt: TGCGCCAGCAGCCCGGAAGGGACTAGCGGGTACCAAGAGACCCAGTACTTC
v_gene: TRBV19; abundance: NA; j_gene: TRBJ2-1; d_gene: NA; CDR3aa: CASSEADNEQFF; CDR3nt: TGTGCCAGTAGTGAGGCGGACAATGAGCAGTTCTTC
v_gene: TRBV5-4; abundance: NA; j_gene: TRBJ2-1; d_gene: NA; CDR3aa: CASSLVVSGQNNEQFF; CDR3nt: TGTGCCAGCAGCTTGGTGGTTTCCGGACAAAACAATGAGCAGTTCTTC
v_gene: TRBV2; abundance: NA; j_gene: TRBJ1-5; d_gene: NA; CDR3aa: CASSQDRSDQPQHF; CDR3nt: TGTGCCAGCAGTCAAGACAGGAGTGATCAGCCCCAGCATTTT
v_gene: TRBV7-7; abundance: NA; j_gene: TRBJ2-7; d_gene: NA; CDR3aa: CASSSGHLDEQYF; CDR3nt: TGTGCCAGCAGCTCCGGACATTTGGACGAGCAGTACTTC
v_gene: TRBV5-1; abundance: NA; j_gene: TRBJ1-5; d_gene: TRBD1; CDR3aa: CASSLAAGGGQPQHF; CDR3nt: TGCGCCAGCAGCTTGGCGGCAGGGGGCGGCCAGCCCCAGCATTTT
v_gene: TRBV9; abundance: NA; j_gene: TRBJ1-2; d_gene: NA; CDR3aa: CASSVVAGINYGYTF; CDR3nt: TGTGCCAGCAGCGTAGTGGCAGGCATTAACTATGGCTACACCTTC
v_gene: TRBV30; abundance: few; j_gene: TRBJ2-3; d_gene: TRBD1; CDR3aa: CAWTQGADTQYF; CDR3nt: TGTGCCTGGACCCAGGGGGCGGATACGCAGTATTTT
v_gene: TRBV13; abundance: once; j_gene: TRBJ1-2; d_gene: NA; CDR3aa: CASTHGISDGYTF; CDR3nt: TGTGCCAGCACCCATGGCATTAGCGATGGCTACACCTTC
v_gene: TRBV28; abundance: few; j_gene: TRBJ2-7; d_gene: NA; CDR3aa: CASSLGWDEQYF; CDR3nt: TGTGCCAGCAGTCTCGGGTGGGACGAGCAGTACTTC
v_gene: TRBV6-1; abundance: few; j_gene: TRBJ2-5; d_gene: TRBD1; CDR3aa: CASSVGTGQETQYF; CDR3nt: TGTGCCAGCAGTGTTGGGACAGGACAAGAGACCCAGTACTTC
v_gene: TRBV27; abundance: NA; j_gene: TRBJ1-6; d_gene: NA; CDR3aa: CASSNDRPPRSPLHF; CDR3nt: TGTGCCAGCAGTAATGACAGGCCGCCTAGATCACCCCTCCACTTT
v_gene: TRBV6-5; abundance: NA; j_gene: TRBJ2-7; d_gene: TRBD1; CDR3aa: CASSRQGSYEQYF; CDR3nt: TGTGCCAGCAGCAGACAGGGGTCCTACGAGCAGTACTTC
v_gene: TRBV15; abundance: NA; j_gene: TRBJ2-1; d_gene: TRBD2; CDR3aa: CATSRTGGRFTSGGASSYNEQFF; CDR3nt: TGTGCCACCAGCAGAACAGGGGGAAGGTTTACTAGCGGGGGGGCGAGCTCCTACAATGAGCAGTTCTTC
v_gene: TRBV11-2; abundance: NA; j_gene: TRBJ2-5; d_gene: TRBD1; CDR3aa: CASSLGNAGGETQYF; CDR3nt: TGTGCCAGCAGCTTAGGCAATGCAGGGGGAGAGACCCAGTACTTC
v_gene: TRBV9; abundance: NA; j_gene: TRBJ2-3; d_gene: TRBD1; CDR3aa: CASSRDRATDTQYF; CDR3nt: TGTGCCAGCAGCAGGGACAGGGCAACAGATACGCAGTATTTT
v_gene: TRBV5-4; abundance: NA; j_gene: TRBJ1-2; d_gene: NA; CDR3aa: CASSLVSSGVNGYTF; CDR3nt: TGTGCCAGCAGCTTGGTATCGTCAGGGGTTAATGGCTACACCTTC
v_gene: TRBV5-6; abundance: NA; j_gene: TRBJ2-7; d_gene: NA; CDR3aa: CASSSTGRYEQYF; CDR3nt: TGTGCCAGCAGCTCCACAGGGAGATACGAGCAGTACTTC
v_gene: TRBV25-1; abundance: NA; j_gene: TRBJ2-5; d_gene: NA; CDR3aa: CASRRGEGRDEETQYF; CDR3nt: TGTGCCAGCAGGAGGGGGGAAGGGAGGGACGAGGAGACCCAGTACTTC
v_gene: TRBV4-1; abundance: NA; j_gene: TRBJ1-2; d_gene: TRBD1; CDR3aa: CASGPDRGDGYTF; CDR3nt: TGCGCCAGCGGACCTGACAGGGGCGATGGCTACACCTTC
v_gene: TRBV18; abundance: NA; j_gene: TRBJ1-5; d_gene: NA; CDR3aa: CASSRAGRQPQHF; CDR3nt: TGTGCCAGCTCACGGGCAGGAAGGCAGCCCCAGCATTTT
v_gene: TRBV15; abundance: NA; j_gene: TRBJ2-5; d_gene: TRBD2; CDR3aa: CATSRGFTTSGFQETQYF; CDR3nt: TGTGCCACCAGCAGAGGATTTACGACTAGCGGGTTCCAAGAGACCCAGTACTTC
v_gene: TRBV2; abundance: NA; j_gene: TRBJ1-1; d_gene: NA; CDR3aa: CASSEETDVEAFF; CDR3nt: TGTGCCAGCAGTGAAGAGACAGATGTTGAAGCTTTCTTT
v_gene: TRBV11-2; abundance: NA; j_gene: TRBJ1-1; d_gene: NA; CDR3aa: CASGLEAEAFF; CDR3nt: TGTGCCAGCGGCCTTGAGGCTGAAGCTTTCTTT
v_gene: TRBV6-5; abundance: NA; j_gene: TRBJ2-5; d_gene: TRBD2; CDR3aa: CASSRPAGGQETQYF; CDR3nt: TGTGCCAGCAGTCGCCCAGCGGGGGGTCAAGAGACCCAGTACTTC
v_gene: TRBV6-4; abundance: NA; j_gene: TRBJ1-1; d_gene: NA; CDR3aa: CASSIPQGPPAEAFF; CDR3nt: TGTGCCAGCAGTATCCCCCAGGGCCCCCCAGCTGAAGCTTTCTTT
v_gene: TRBV7-9; abundance: NA; j_gene: TRBJ2-7; d_gene: TRBD1; CDR3aa: CASSATGGTYEQYF; CDR3nt: TGTGCCAGCAGCGCGACAGGGGGAACCTACGAGCAGTACTTC
v_gene: TRBV25-1; abundance: NA; j_gene: TRBJ1-2; d_gene: NA; CDR3aa: CASSEWGGAYYGYTF; CDR3nt: TGTGCCAGCAGTGAATGGGGGGGCGCTTACTATGGCTACACCTTC
v_gene: TRBV6-5; abundance: NA; j_gene: TRBJ1-2; d_gene: NA; CDR3aa: CASSYGGVHGYTF; CDR3nt: TGTGCCAGCAGTTACGGGGGGGTACATGGCTACACCTTC
v_gene: TRBV6-1; abundance: NA; j_gene: TRBJ1-5; d_gene: TRBD1; CDR3aa: CASSPTGVGQPQHF; CDR3nt: TGTGCCAGCAGTCCGACAGGGGTCGGTCAGCCCCAGCATTTT
v_gene: TRBV7-9; abundance: once; j_gene: TRBJ2-7; d_gene: TRBD1; CDR3aa: CASSLAPTGAYEQYF; CDR3nt: TGTGCCAGCAGCTTAGCGCCGACAGGGGCCTACGAGCAGTACTTC
v_gene: TRBV10-3; abundance: NA; j_gene: TRBJ2-7; d_gene: TRBD2; CDR3aa: CAISESTSGVYEQYF; CDR3nt: TGTGCCATCAGTGAGTCGACTAGCGGGGTCTACGAGCAGTACTTC
v_gene: TRBV5-1; abundance: NA; j_gene: TRBJ2-7; d_gene: TRBD1; CDR3aa: CASSPGTGAYEQYF; CDR3nt: TGCGCCAGCAGCCCCGGGACAGGGGCCTACGAGCAGTACTTC
v_gene: TRBV14; abundance: few; j_gene: TRBJ2-3; d_gene: TRBD1; CDR3aa: CASSQGQGARDTQYF; CDR3nt: TGTGCCAGCAGCCAAGGACAGGGGGCGCGAGATACGCAGTATTTT
v_gene: TRBV6-5; abundance: NA; j_gene: TRBJ2-7; d_gene: TRBD1; CDR3aa: CASSPETGVAYEQCF; CDR3nt: TGTGCCAGCAGTCCAGAGACAGGGGTGGCCTACGAGCAGTGCTTC
v_gene: TRBV19; abundance: NA; j_gene: TRBJ1-2; d_gene: NA; CDR3aa: CASSIADGYTF; CDR3nt: TGTGCCAGTAGTATAGCCGATGGCTACACCTTC
v_gene: TRBV4-1; abundance: NA; j_gene: TRBJ2-5; d_gene: TRBD1; CDR3aa: CASSHGQGLSKETQYF; CDR3nt: TGCGCCAGCAGCCATGGACAGGGTTTATCGAAAGAGACCCAGTACTTC
v_gene: TRBV5-6; abundance: few; j_gene: TRBJ2-5; d_gene: TRBD1; CDR3aa: CASSRSGQEQETQYF; CDR3nt: TGTGCCAGCAGCCGATCAGGACAGGAACAAGAGACCCAGTACTTC
v_gene: TRBV6-5; abundance: few; j_gene: TRBJ1-1; d_gene: NA; CDR3aa: CASSYSISGNTEAFF; CDR3nt: TGTGCCAGCAGTTACTCGATTTCGGGGAACACTGAAGCTTTCTTT
v_gene: TRBV2; abundance: few; j_gene: TRBJ1-4; d_gene: NA; CDR3aa: CASSLFGGEKLFF; CDR3nt: TGTGCCAGCAGTCTTTTCGGGGGTGAAAAACTGTTTTTT
v_gene: TRBV6-1; abundance: NA; j_gene: TRBJ1-2; d_gene: NA; CDR3aa: CASSEAWGVQYGYTF; CDR3nt: TGTGCCAGCAGTGAAGCCTGGGGGGTCCAGTATGGCTACACCTTC
v_gene: TRBV14; abundance: NA; j_gene: TRBJ1-6; d_gene: NA; CDR3aa: CASSQGYRENSPLHF; CDR3nt: TGTGCCAGCAGCCAAGGATATCGGGAAAATTCACCCCTCCACTTT
v_gene: TRBV2; abundance: NA; j_gene: TRBJ2-3; d_gene: NA; CDR3aa: CASSELSTDTQYF; CDR3nt: TGTGCCAGCAGTGAACTCAGCACAGATACGCAGTATTTT
v_gene: TRBV4-1; abundance: NA; j_gene: TRBJ2-5; d_gene: TRBD1; CDR3aa: CASSQAAGTGGQETQYF; CDR3nt: TGCGCCAGCAGCCAAGCCGCCGGGACAGGGGGCCAAGAGACCCAGTACTTC
v_gene: TRBV2; abundance: NA; j_gene: TRBJ1-2; d_gene: NA; CDR3aa: CASSEIRGRGNYGYTF; CDR3nt: TGTGCCAGCAGTGAGATCAGGGGCCGGGGTAACTATGGCTACACCTTC
v_gene: TRBV19; abundance: NA; j_gene: TRBJ1-1; d_gene: NA; CDR3aa: CASTPRRGNTEAFF; CDR3nt: TGTGCCAGTACCCCCCGCAGGGGTAACACTGAAGCTTTCTTT
v_gene: TRBV7-3; abundance: NA; j_gene: TRBJ2-5; d_gene: TRBD1; CDR3aa: CASSYGQGETQYF; CDR3nt: TGTGCCAGCAGCTACGGACAGGGCGAGACCCAGTACTTC
v_gene: TRBV5-4; abundance: NA; j_gene: TRBJ1-1; d_gene: NA; CDR3aa: CASSLGRREAFF; CDR3nt: TGTGCCAGCAGCTTGGGACGGAGAGAAGCTTTCTTT
v_gene: TRBV5-1; abundance: few; j_gene: TRBJ2-5; d_gene: NA; CDR3aa: CASSLTRTEGQYF; CDR3nt: TGCGCCAGCAGCTTAACTAGAACTGAGGGCCAGTACTTC
v_gene: TRBV6-1; abundance: NA; j_gene: TRBJ2-1; d_gene: NA; CDR3aa: CASSEGPGTGYEQFF; CDR3nt: TGTGCCAGCAGTGAAGGCCCGGGTACAGGCTATGAGCAGTTCTTC